The following is a T cell receptor beta chain sequence with its context. This CDR3 region has 15 residues. Trimming cost V 2 bases and J 5 bases, with 13 bases left between them. Germline V lookup: CDR1 SGHRS, CDR2 YFSETQ. The data originate from a study of blood T cell repertoires in COVID-19. The overall study: Some COVID-19 samples were acute and others convalescent; all came from the United States, Italy and Spain. T cells, B-cell-depleted T cells, or PBMCs supplied cDNA or gDNA.

Methods used by the authors: Counts of nucleated cells, estimated from reference gene primer amplification, were obtained. The table came from immunoSEQ multiplex PCR; TCRdb's copy has only in-frame clones and leaves some out. V, J and clone size were drawn from that table, and D and trimming were deduced from the DNA. This sample has about 100,000 clones, with around four fifths found just once. Source material: peripheral blood. J is TRBJ1-4 and V is TRBV5-1, with D possibly being TRBD1 (6 bases). This clonotype originated in a middle-aged man with active or convalescent COVID-19. The CDR3 reads CASSFQGNNNEKLFF. The CDR3 DNA reads as TGCGCCAGCAGCTTTCAGGGGAACAACAATGAAAAACTGTTTTTT.